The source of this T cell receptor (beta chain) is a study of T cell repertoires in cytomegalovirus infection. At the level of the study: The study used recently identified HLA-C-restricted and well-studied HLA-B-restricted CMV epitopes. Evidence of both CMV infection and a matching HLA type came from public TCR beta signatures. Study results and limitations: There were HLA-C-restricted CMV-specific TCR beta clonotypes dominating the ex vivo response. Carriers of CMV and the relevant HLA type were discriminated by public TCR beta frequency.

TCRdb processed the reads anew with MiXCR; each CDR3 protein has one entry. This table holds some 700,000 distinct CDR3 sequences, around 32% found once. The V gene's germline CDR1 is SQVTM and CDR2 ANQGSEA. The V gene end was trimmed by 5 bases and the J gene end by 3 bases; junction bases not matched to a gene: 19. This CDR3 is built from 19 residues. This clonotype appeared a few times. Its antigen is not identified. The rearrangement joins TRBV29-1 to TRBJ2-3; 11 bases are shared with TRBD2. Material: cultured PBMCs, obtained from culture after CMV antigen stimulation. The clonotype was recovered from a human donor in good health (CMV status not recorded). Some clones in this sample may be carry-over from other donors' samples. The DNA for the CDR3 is TGCAGCGTTCCCTTCGGGGCCCTAGCGGGAGGTCGGGGGACAGATACGCAGTATTTT. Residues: CSVPFGALAGGRGTDTQYF.